Each of the 25 T cell receptor beta chains below was sequenced from the same sample in a study of T cell clonality in common variable immunodeficiency. Whole-study results and caveats: Fewer deletions and N-nucleotide insertions were reportedly seen in common variable immunodeficiency TCR beta sequences.

No antigen has been assigned to these receptors. Libraries were prepared by immunoSEQ multiplex PCR; TCRdb keeps only in-frame clonotypes and omits some of them. Listed here are 20,000 to 25,000 clones without any singletons, the top ten holding under 2.5%. The sequenced material came from peripheral blood mononuclear cells. These receptors all come from a human donor with common variable immunodeficiency.

Turning to this clone: The read ends 3 residues before the CDR3 terminus; that terminus is restored from the germline J gene. This rearrangement joins TRBV20-1 to TRBJ2-3, with 7 bases matching TRBD2. This CDR3 has 15 residues. After removal of 1 base from V and 8 bases from J, the junction contained 12 bases not matched to a gene. Germline V gene data show CDR1 as DFQATT and CDR2 as SNEGSKA (reference sequence). The CDR3 protein is CSARGIGSGAGTQYF. The sequenced part of the CDR3 DNA is TGCAGTGCTAGAGGGATCGGGAGCGGGGCAGGTACG.

This clone was seen ten or more times. The missing CDR3 end, 3 residues past where the read stops, is filled in from the germline J gene. The chain links TRBV14 to TRBJ2-7; D is ambiguous. CDR3 length: 12 residues. Germline-derived CDR1 and CDR2 are SGHDN and FVKESK. Deletions cut 1 base from V and 3 bases from J, with 4 bases between. The CDR3 bases that were read are TGTGCCAGCAGCCAAGTAATCTACGAG. Its protein is CASSQVIYE. The CDR3 in full is CASSQVIYEQYF.

In this sample, this clone turned up many times. The CDR3 protein is CASKPVGTVYGYTF. Partial CDR3 DNA: TGTGCCAGCAAACCCGTGGGGACAGTTTATGGC. The chain links TRBV28 to TRBJ1-2; TRBD1 matches at 7 bases. The observed sequence ends 3 residues before the CDR3 terminus, with the missing tail filled in from the germline J gene. J lost 5 bases, V lost 7 bases, and 10 bases had no gene match. The germline V gene has CDR1 MDHEN and CDR2 SYDVKM. CDR3 size: 14 residues.

This clone was counted at least ten times. The read terminates 3 residues before the CDR3 end, so the remaining end is supplied by the germline J gene. The chain carries TRBV20-1 and TRBJ1-5, with D perhaps matching TRBD1 (6 bases). With 7 bases removed from V and 3 bases from J, the gap between germline ends came to 13 bases. CDR1 and CDR2 (germline): DFQATT, SNEGSKA (reference sequence). The CDR3 spans 13 residues. The sequenced CDR3 bases are TGCAGTGTTACCGGACAGAACAATCAGCCC. Protein: CSVTGQNNQP. The complete CDR3 protein is CSVTGQNNQPQHF.

This clone appeared many times. CDR3 DNA (partial): TGTGCCAGCAGCATCCGGGCGGGGATCACCGGGGAG. Residues: CASSIRAGITGE. The full CDR3 is CASSIRAGITGELFF. The chain recombines TRBV11-2 with TRBJ2-2; perhaps TRBD2 as D (6 bases). Coverage ceases 3 residues before the CDR3 finishes, and the germline J gene fills in the end. Germline V CDR1 and CDR2: SGHAT, FQNNGV. This CDR3 is built from 15 residues. V lost 5 bases, J lost 4 bases, and 14 bases lay in between.

This clone is medium-sized in the sample. The read is 3 residues too short to cover the CDR3 end, so that end is filled in from the germline J gene. The V gene is TRBV30, the J gene TRBJ2-1; perhaps TRBD2 as D (5 bases). This CDR3 is built from 15 residues. V shed 2 bases and J shed 2 bases, with 13 bases lying between them. The germline V gene encodes CDR1 GTSNPN and CDR2 SVGIG (reference sequence). The CDR3 reads CAWSPERSPYNEQFF. The sequenced CDR3 bases are TGTGCCTGGAGTCCGGAGCGGTCACCCTACAATGAG.

This clone has at least ten counts. The read ends 3 residues before the CDR3 terminus; that terminus is restored from the germline J gene. The V gene is TRBV19, the J gene TRBJ2-1; no clear D. The germline CDR1 and CDR2 sequences are LNHDA and SQIVND (reference sequence). This CDR3 comprises 15 residues. Deletions cut 3 bases from V and 3 bases from J, with 12 bases between. The CDR3 DNA, read in part, is TGTGCCAGTAGTATGGGCCAACCGATCTACAATGAG. This codes for CASSMGQPIYNE. The full CDR3 protein reads CASSMGQPIYNEQFF.

This clone was recorded many times. The sequenced fragment ends 3 residues before the CDR3 boundary, so the rest is inferred from the germline J gene. The chain uses TRBV5-4 and TRBJ2-5, with D tentatively TRBD1 (6 bases). Germline CDR1 SGHNT, CDR2 YYREEE (reference sequence). Trimming stripped 4 bases from V and 5 bases from J, with 15 bases between. This CDR3 has 14 amino acids. The DNA read from the CDR3 is TGTGCCAGCAGCCTAAGACAGGAGGCGGAGACC. This translates into CASSLRQEAET. The whole CDR3 protein reads CASSLRQEAETQYF. Variable domain in full (rest from reference TRBV5-4 and TRBJ2-5): ETGVTQSPTHLIKTRGQQVTLRCSSQSGHNTVSWYQQALGQGPQFIFQYYREEENGRGNFPPRFSGLQFPNYSSELNVNALELDDSALYLCASSLRQEAETQYFGPGTRLLVL.

This clone occurred many times. The DNA ends 3 residues before the CDR3 does, and the rest of the CDR3 is filled in from the germline J gene. The chain has TRBV4-1 and TRBJ2-3; D remains unclear. The length of the CDR3 is 14 residues. V lost 0 bases to trimming and J lost 5 bases, with 9 bases between them. Germline lookup yields CDR1 MGHRA and CDR2 YSYEKL. This CDR3 is CASSQERARDTQYF. The covered CDR3 bases are TGCGCCAGCAGCCAAGAAAGGGCCAGAGATACG.

This clone was recorded at least ten times. The CDR3 is cut off 3 residues early in the read; its end comes from the germline J gene. The chain uses TRBV7-2 and TRBJ1-2; 10 nucleotides match TRBD1. Germline values: CDR1 SGHTA, CDR2 FQGNSA. This CDR3 comprises 13 residues. The DNA read from the CDR3 is TGTGCCAGCAGCTACGACAGGGGGCAGGGC. Translated: CASSYDRGQG. In full, the CDR3 is CASSYDRGQGYTF.

This clone was observed many times. The CDR3 end lies 3 residues beyond the end of the read and is filled in from the germline J gene. V gene TRBV18 combines with J gene TRBJ2-1; 13 nucleotides agree with TRBD2. This CDR3 has 15 amino acids. Germline V lookup: CDR1 KGHSH, CDR2 LQKENI. V lost 6 bases, J lost 6 bases, and 5 bases stayed unmatched. The CDR3 here is CASSLTSGGANEQFF. The CDR3 DNA, read in part, is TGTGCCAGCTCCCTAACTAGCGGGGGGGCCAATGAG.

This clone was seen many times. Read sequence stops 3 residues before the CDR3 end, and the germline J gene provides the missing end. The chain is built from TRBV30 and TRBJ1-1, with 7 bases fitting TRBD1. The V and J ends lost 1 base and 2 bases, in that order; junction bases with no gene match: 1. The CDR3 is made up of 13 amino acids. Germline V gene sequence: CDR1 GTSNPN, CDR2 SVGIG (reference sequence). The CDR3 protein is CAWSGDSNTEAFF. The sequenced part of the CDR3 DNA is TGTGCCTGGAGTGGGGACAGCAACACTGAA.

Notes on this clone: The CDR3 end is not reached by the read, which stops 3 residues before it; the germline J gene fills it in. V gene TRBV20-1 combines with J gene TRBJ2-7; D tentatively fits TRBD1 or TRBD2 (5 bases each). Germline CDR1 and CDR2: DFQATT and SNEGSKA (reference sequence). Trimming stripped 6 bases from V and 0 bases from J, with 15 bases between. The CDR3 has 14 amino acids. The CDR3 reads CSAIRGARSYEQYF. The sequenced CDR3 bases are TGCAGTGCCATCAGAGGGGCCCGCTCCTACGAG.

At least ten counts were recorded for this clone. The read falls 3 residues short of the CDR3 end, and the missing part is taken from the germline J gene. The V gene is TRBV10-3, the J gene TRBJ1-2; 7 nucleotides align to TRBD1. The V segment lost 5 bases and the J segment 6 bases; nucleotides outside the gene matches: 6. This CDR3 has 13 amino acids. Germline V gene lookup returns CDR1 ENHRY and CDR2 SYGVKD. The CDR3 is CAISPDRDHGYTF. The CDR3 DNA, read in part, is TGTGCCATCAGTCCCGACAGGGATCATGGC.

This clone was found many times. The read is 3 residues too short to cover the CDR3 end, so that end is filled in from the germline J gene. The J gene is TRBJ2-7, the V gene TRBV5-5; 7 bases are a match to TRBD1. Germline values: CDR1 SGHKS, CDR2 YYEKEE (reference sequence). Trimming at V came to 0 bases and at J to 0 bases, leaving 3 bases not matched to a gene. The CDR3 totals 15 residues. The CDR3 is CASSLEGADSYEQYF. CDR3 bases read: TGTGCCAGCAGCTTGGAGGGGGCAGACTCCTACGAG.

This clone is labeled as medium-sized. The read comes to an end 3 residues before the CDR3 does, leaving the germline J gene to fill in the end. This chain joins TRBV10-1 and TRBJ2-3, with 13 bases lining up with TRBD2. This CDR3 is built from 20 residues. V lost 3 bases, J lost 0 bases, and 12 bases stayed unmatched. The germline V gene encodes CDR1 WNHNN and CDR2 SYGVQD (reference sequence). CDR3 in amino acids: CASSDGWCAGLAGSTDTQYF. The sequenced CDR3 bases are TGCGCCAGCAGTGACGGGTGGTGCGCGGGACTAGCGGGAAGCACAGATACG.

This clone was seen at least ten times. The CDR3 end is not reached by the read, which stops 3 residues before it; the germline J gene fills it in. The chain links TRBV30 to TRBJ1-1; perhaps TRBD1 as D (5 bases). Trimming left V 2 bases short and J 5 bases short, with 21 bases between. The CDR3 covers 16 residues. Looked up from germline, CDR1 is GTSNPN and CDR2 is SVGIG (reference sequence). The CDR3 loop reads CAWSKTPRAGGTEAFF. Incomplete CDR3 DNA: TGTGCCTGGAGTAAAACACCCCGGGCCGGGGGTACTGAA.

This clone was seen at least ten times. The CDR3 end falls 3 residues outside the read, so it is completed with the germline J gene. This sequence joins TRBV5-1 and TRBJ2-3, with TRBD2 identical over 11 bases. CDR3 length: 15 residues. Germline V CDR1 and CDR2: SGHRS, YFSETQ. With V trimmed by 0 bases and J by 3 bases, 0 bases remained unmatched. The part of the CDR3 DNA that was read is TGCGCCAGCAGCTTGGGACTAGCGGGAACAGATACG. This encodes CASSLGLAGTDT. The entire CDR3 reads CASSLGLAGTDTQYF.

This clone showed up many times. The read halts 3 residues ahead of the CDR3 end, with the missing end drawn from the germline J gene. J is TRBJ2-1 and V is TRBV12-3 or TRBV12-4; the D is unclear. CDR3 size: 11 residues. V was shortened by 6 bases and J by 5 bases, with 5 bases between the two germline ends. CDR3 bases read: TGTGCCAGCAGGCGGAACAATGAG. Protein: CASRRNNE. The entire CDR3 reads CASRRNNEQFF.

This clone has a count of ten or more. The CDR3 is CSARLAGGRETQYF. The CDR3 bases that were read are TGCAGTGCTAGACTAGCGGGGGGTCGGGAGACC. The rearrangement joins TRBV20-1 to TRBJ2-5; TRBD2 matches 11 bases. The CDR3 end is not reached by the read, which stops 3 residues before it; the germline J gene fills it in. V lost 2 bases to trimming and J lost 5 bases; unmatched junction nucleotides: 4. CDR1 is DFQATT, CDR2 SNEGSKA, per germline (reference sequence). There are 14 residues in the CDR3.

On this clone: The read gets to within 3 residues of the CDR3 end, and the germline J gene fills in the rest. The chain employs TRBV19 and TRBJ1-5; a weak D match, TRBD1 (5 bases). Germline CDR1 reads LNHDA; CDR2 reads SQIVND (reference sequence). Trimming removed 6 bases at V and 6 bases at J, with 9 bases between. This CDR3 is built from 12 residues. Here the CDR3 reads CASSPQGQPQHF. CDR3 bases read: TGTGCCAGTAGCCCCCAGGGTCAGCCC.

At least ten counts were recorded for this clone. The read ends 3 residues before the CDR3 terminus; that terminus is restored from the germline J gene. This rearrangement joins TRBV2 to TRBJ1-3; weak D call: TRBD1 (5 bases). Germline V CDR1 and CDR2: SNHLY, FYNNEI. This CDR3 has 12 residues. V was trimmed by 6 bases and J by 8 bases, leaving 11 bases between them. CDR3 DNA, as far as it was read: TGTGCCAGCAGGAGAGGGGTGGACACC. Translated: CASRRGVDT. The CDR3 in full is CASRRGVDTIYF. The full variable domain, in which reference TRBV2 and TRBJ1-3 provide the parts outside the CDR3, is EPEVTQTPSHQVTQMGQEVILRCVPISNHLYFYWYRQILGQKVEFLVSFYNNEISEKSEIFDDQFSVERPDGSNFTLKIRSTKLEDSAMYFCASRRGVDTIYFGEGSWLTVV.

This clone was found many times. The CDR3 end falls 3 residues outside the read, so it is completed with the germline J gene. V gene TRBV19 combines with J gene TRBJ1-1; TRBD1 aligns across 10 bases. Germline V gives CDR1 LNHDA, CDR2 SQIVND (reference sequence). After removal of 8 bases from V and 5 bases from J, the junction contained 5 bases not matched to a gene. The CDR3 extends over 13 amino acids. Here the CDR3 reads CASGRTGGTEAFF. The sequenced CDR3 bases are TGTGCCAGTGGTAGGACAGGGGGGACTGAA.

This clone was recorded many times. The read gets to within 3 residues of the CDR3 end, and the germline J gene fills in the rest. The chain couples TRBV6-4 to TRBJ2-6; 7 nucleotides line up with TRBD1. J lost 12 bases, V lost 0 bases, and 5 bases had no gene match. The germline CDR1 and CDR2 sequences are MRHNA and SNTAGT. This CDR3 contains 14 residues. The CDR3 protein is CASSDSTGSGVLTF. The part of the CDR3 DNA that was read is TGTGCCAGCAGTGACTCGACAGGGTCGGGCGTC.

This clone has a count of ten or more. The read terminates 3 residues before the CDR3 end, so the remaining end is supplied by the germline J gene. The chain links TRBV20-1 to TRBJ1-6, with 7 bases that match TRBD1. With V trimmed by 6 bases and J by 6 bases, 11 bases remained unmatched. Per the germline V gene, CDR1 is DFQATT and CDR2 is SNEGSKA (reference sequence). The CDR3 covers 15 residues. The sequenced part of the CDR3 DNA is TGCAGTGCCCGCCCGTCGGGACAGCCTAATTCACCC. Its protein product is CSARPSGQPNSP. The full CDR3 reads CSARPSGQPNSPLHF.